The 9 T cell receptor beta chains reported below all come from one sample, sequenced in a study of shared clonotypes between healthy human individuals. Assay used: immunoSEQ multiplex PCR; TCRdb lists only in-frame clones, some missing. Among some 2.1 million clones listed, roughly 94% were seen once. CD45RO-negative, CCR7-positively selected cells formed the naive CD8 fraction, excluding terminally differentiated effector memory CD45RA+ cells. Sequenced sample: naive CD8+ T cells sorted from blood. The source of these receptors is a man between 18 and 29 years old in good health.

The chain employs TRBV11-2 and TRBJ2-5, with D unclear. The CDR3 spans 17 residues. V lost 1 base, J lost 5 bases, and 20 bases lay in between. CDR1 and CDR2 (germline): SGHAT, FQNNGV. This CDR3 is CASSLVLGEPSWETQYF. The CDR3 coding sequence is TGTGCCAGCAGCTTAGTCTTGGGTGAGCCATCCTGGGAGACCCAGTACTTC.

This chain uses TRBV5-4 with TRBJ2-3; maybe TRBD1 (6 bases). Between the trimmed V and J ends, which lost 4 bases and 1 base, there was a span of 10 bases. The CDR3 contains 14 residues. Germline-derived CDR1 and CDR2 are SGHNT and YYREEE (reference sequence). CDR3 protein: CASSNRDRTDTQYF. CDR3 nucleotide sequence: TGTGCCAGCAGCAACAGGGACCGCACAGATACGCAGTATTTT.

The J gene is TRBJ1-4, the V gene TRBV27, with D hard to call. V lost 4 bases to trimming and J lost 4 bases, with 16 bases between them. Germline V gene data show CDR1 as MNHEY and CDR2 as SMNVEV (reference sequence). CDR3 size: 16 residues. CDR3 region: CASSSTNRGYNEKLFF. CDR3 in DNA: TGTGCCAGCAGTTCGACTAACAGAGGTTATAATGAAAAACTGTTTTTT.

As to this clone: Other nucleotide sequences in the sample specify the same CDR3. The genes are TRBV6-5 and TRBJ2-7, with 7 bases aligning to TRBD1. Per the germline V gene, CDR1 is MNHEY and CDR2 is SVGAGI. The CDR3 is 13 residues long. V was pared by 4 bases and J by 0 bases, with 0 bases of the junction left unmatched. For the CDR3, the DNA is TGTGCCAGCAGTTGGGACAGCTCCTACGAGCAGTACTTC. This encodes CASSWDSSYEQYF.

The chain uses TRBV27 and TRBJ2-3, with 8 nucleotides matching TRBD1. There are 15 residues in the CDR3. CDR1 and CDR2 from the germline V gene are MNHEY and SMNVEV (reference sequence). V lost 3 bases and J lost 6; bases outside the gene matches: 8. The CDR3 loop is CASSFINDRGDTQYF. The CDR3 DNA reads as TGTGCCAGCAGTTTTATTAACGACAGGGGCGATACGCAGTATTTT.

The CDR3 is CASSFSLGTVSYEQYF. The CDR3, as DNA: TGTGCCAGCAGTTTCTCCCTCGGGACAGTGTCCTACGAGCAGTACTTC. The V and J genes are TRBV27 and TRBJ2-7, with 7 bases lining up with TRBD1. V was clipped by 3 bases and J by 1 base; unmatched bases: 9. The germline CDR1 and CDR2 sequences are MNHEY and SMNVEV (reference sequence). The CDR3 runs 16 residues.

The rearrangement joins TRBV19 to TRBJ2-7, with D perhaps matching TRBD2 (6 bases). The CDR3 runs to 12 residues. In germline, CDR1 is LNHDA, CDR2 SQIVND (reference sequence). The ends were cut back, 3 bases at V and 7 bases at J, with 10 bases in the middle. As DNA, the CDR3 is TGTGCCAGTAGTATGGAGGGTAGTGAGCAGTACTTC. Its protein product is CASSMEGSEQYF.

On this clone: Distinct nucleotide sequences in the sample also encode this CDR3. The V gene is TRBV11-2, the J gene TRBJ2-7, with 11 bases lining up with TRBD1. V was clipped by 1 base and J by 4 bases; unmatched bases: 3. The CDR3 covers 15 residues. The V gene's germline CDR1 is SGHAT and CDR2 FQNNGV. The CDR3 DNA reads TGTGCCAGCAGCTTAGGGACAGGGGGCGGGTACGAGCAGTACTTC. Protein sequence: CASSLGTGGGYEQYF.

Concerning this clone itself: The junction and the germline gene differ at one end; a read error may be behind it. V is TRBV5-1 and J is TRBJ2-1; 11 bases map to TRBD2. The germline gives CDR1 SGHRS, CDR2 YFSETQ. CDR3 length equals 17 residues. The CDR3 bases are TGCGCCAGCAGTGGACTAGCGGGCAGGAGCTCCTACAGTGAGCAGTTCTTC. This gives the protein CASSGLAGRSSYSEQFF.